The 21 T cell receptor beta chains below all came from one sample that was sequenced in a study of Graves' ophthalmopathy and Graves' hyperthyroidism. RNA transcripts served as template for amplifying TCR beta CDR3 sequences. A first-round RT-PCR used HTBI primers, followed by a second-round multiplex PCR. TCRdb re-called the multiplex PCR reads through MiXCR, storing one row per CDR3 protein. The sample contains about 400,000 distinct CDR3 sequences, roughly 21% of which appear only once. Sequenced sample: peripheral blood. These receptors originate from a woman between 18 and 29 years old with stable Graves' hyperthyroidism.

The chain has TRBV10-3 and TRBJ2-7; tentative D call: TRBD2 (6 bases). Germline V CDR1 and CDR2: ENHRY, SYGVKD. The CDR3 sequence is 15 residues long. Deletions cut 8 bases from V and 5 bases from J, with 22 bases between. CDR3 sequence (DNA): TGTGCCATCGGGGCCACAGCAAGGGGAGGCAACGAGCAGTACTTC. It specifies CAIGATARGGNEQYF.

This clonotype has at least ten counts. V and J are TRBV6-6 and TRBJ2-2; 16 bases are shared with TRBD2. Per germline, CDR1 MNHNY and CDR2 SVGAGI (reference sequence). There are 20 residues in the CDR3. The trim removed 5 bases at V and 7 bases at J, leaving 16 bases unmatched. The CDR3 is CASSSSPGLAGGRFGGELFF. CDR3 coding DNA: TGTGCCAGCAGTAGTAGTCCGGGACTAGCGGGAGGGCGTTTTGGCGGGGAGCTGTTTTTT.

This clonotype was recorded many times. The chain employs TRBV6-5 and TRBJ2-2; TRBD1 agrees at 8 bases. V shed 4 bases, J shed 7 bases, and the junction held 11 bases outside the gene matches. Germline CDR1 reads MNHEY; CDR2 reads SVGAGI. The length of the CDR3 is 16 residues. The CDR3 bases are TGTGCCAGCAGTTCATACAGGGGGGCGGGACTCGGGGAGCTGTTTTTT. Translation gives CASSSYRGAGLGELFF.

The V and J genes are TRBV19 and TRBJ1-5; D ambiguous. The CDR3 has 16 amino acids. The germline V and J ends were trimmed by 7 bases and 1 base, with 17 bases remaining between them. Germline V gene lookup returns CDR1 LNHDA and CDR2 SQIVND (reference sequence). The CDR3: CASKGAGSVSNQPQHF. The DNA of the CDR3 is TGTGCCAGTAAGGGCGCCGGGTCGGTCAGCAATCAGCCCCAGCATTTT.

This clonotype showed up many times. The rearrangement uses TRBV7-8 and TRBJ2-7; 9 bases map to TRBD2. The CDR3 has 14 amino acids. Losses at the gene ends were 5 bases for V and 3 bases for J; bases not matched to a gene: 5. Looked up from germline, CDR1 is SGHVS and CDR2 is FQNEAQ. The CDR3 coding sequence is TGTGCCAGCAGCCCCGCGACTAGCGGCTACGAGCAGTACTTC. This sequence encodes CASSPATSGYEQYF.

CDR3 nucleotide sequence: TGTGCCAGCAGTTGGGGGGACGGCTACACCTTC. It codes for CASSWGDGYTF. The J gene is TRBJ1-2, the V gene TRBV28; the D gene is possibly TRBD1 (5 bases). CDR3 size: 11 residues. Trimming pared 4 bases from V and 8 bases from J, leaving 8 bases between. Per the germline V gene, CDR1 is MDHEN and CDR2 is SYDVKM.

Note on this clonotype: A clone one base away is much larger, so this may be a read error. The chain carries TRBV18 and TRBJ2-7; 13 positions agree with TRBD2. CDR1 and CDR2 (germline): KGHSH, LQKENI. The CDR3 has 16 amino acids. In DNA, the CDR3 is TGTGCCAGCTCACCACCTGGACTAGCGGGAGAGTACGAGCGGTACTTC. It is translated as CASSPPGLAGEYERYF.

The count of this clonotype is one. The chain joins TRBV6-5 to TRBJ1-6; possibly TRBD1 for D (5 bases). The CDR3 is made up of 16 amino acids. Germline V CDR1 and CDR2: MNHEY, SVGAGI. Trimming removed 2 bases at V and 6 bases at J, with 14 bases between. The CDR3 nucleotides are TGTGCCAGCAGTTACGTTGGGGACGGGGGTAATTCACCCCTCCACTTT. Its translation is CASSYVGDGGNSPLHF.

This clonotype has a count of ten or more. The gene calls are TRBV6-1 and TRBJ1-5; tentative D call: TRBD1 (5 bases). CDR1 is MNHNS and CDR2 is SASEGT in the germline V gene. The V end lost 4 bases, the J end lost 4 bases, and 14 bases lay between the germline ends. CDR3 size: 15 residues. The CDR3 is CASSGGQGLNQPQHF. CDR3 bases: TGTGCCAGCAGTGGTGGGCAGGGACTGAATCAGCCCCAGCATTTT.

Many counts were recorded for this clonotype. The chain links TRBV2 to TRBJ2-5; no definite D call. Germline V gene sequence: CDR1 SNHLY, CDR2 FYNNEI. The CDR3 has 13 residues. Between the trimmed V and J ends, which lost 4 bases and 2 bases, there was a span of 8 bases. CDR3 sequence reads: CASSVLGQETQYF. For the CDR3, the DNA is TGTGCCAGCAGTGTTCTCGGGCAAGAGACCCAGTACTTC.

The rearrangement uses TRBV2 and TRBJ1-5, with 12 bases that match TRBD1. V lost 5 bases, J lost 1 base, and 6 bases stayed unmatched. The germline CDR1 and CDR2 sequences are SNHLY and FYNNEI. The CDR3 has 17 amino acids. Here the CDR3 DNA reads TGTGCCAGCAGTACCGGGACAGGGGGCTGGAGCAATCAGCCCCAGCATTTT. Its translation: CASSTGTGGWSNQPQHF.

Many counts were recorded for this clonotype. CDR3 sequence reads: CSVEKPSRQETQYF. The CDR3 region has the DNA TGCAGCGTTGAAAAGCCCAGCAGGCAAGAGACCCAGTACTTC. The chain carries TRBV29-1 and TRBJ2-5; unclear D gene. Germline CDR1 SQVTM, CDR2 ANQGSEA. The V end was cut by 2 bases, the J end by 2 bases, with 12 bases between. There are 14 residues in the CDR3.

This clonotype has a count of ten or more. The chain employs TRBV25-1 and TRBJ1-5, with TRBD1 matching 9 bases. After removal of 4 bases from V and 3 bases from J, the junction contained 16 bases not matched to a gene. The CDR3 totals 19 residues. Germline-derived CDR1 and CDR2 are MGHDK and SYGVNS. Written as DNA, the CDR3 is TGTGCCAGCAGTGCTGGTTCCGGACAGGGGCAAAGCCCCAATCAGCCCCAGCATTTT. It encodes CASSAGSGQGQSPNQPQHF.

Comment on this clonotype: This CDR3 is missing its conserved last phenylalanine or tryptophan, likely due to a read error. This chain connects TRBV7-2 to TRBJ2-3, with 7 nucleotides matching TRBD2. This CDR3 spans 14 amino acids. Germline V gene sequence: CDR1 SGHTA, CDR2 FQGNSA. The V and J ends lost 5 bases and 4 bases, in that order; junction bases with no gene match: 6. CDR3 sequence (DNA): TGTGCCAGCAGCGCTAGCGGAATCTCAGATACGCAGTATTTG. Its protein product is CASSASGISDTQYL.

This clonotype was seen only a few times. The chain combines TRBV29-1 with TRBJ2-5; D call uncertain. Between the trimmed V and J ends, which lost 1 base and 2 bases, there was a span of 14 bases. Germline CDR1 reads SQVTM; CDR2 reads ANQGSEA. The CDR3 contains 15 residues. The CDR3 nucleotides are TGCAGCGTTGAAGTTTGGCAGGCCCTACAAGAGACCCAGTACTTC. Protein sequence: CSVEVWQALQETQYF.

This clonotype was seen ten or more times. This CDR3 is CASSATDRETQYF. DNA of the CDR3: TGTGCCAGCAGCGCTACCGATCGAGAGACCCAGTACTTC. V usage is TRBV9 and J usage is TRBJ2-5; D gene ambiguous. The germline V gene encodes CDR1 SGDLS and CDR2 YYNGEE. Between the trimmed V and J ends, which lost 3 bases and 4 bases, there was a span of 10 bases. The CDR3 totals 13 residues.

Ten or more counts support this clonotype. The chain combines TRBV6-2 or TRBV6-3 with TRBJ2-2; 14 nucleotides line up with TRBD2. This CDR3 spans 18 amino acids. V was pared by 5 bases and J by 4 bases, with 9 bases of the junction left unmatched. Germline assignment: CDR1 MNHEY and CDR2 SVGEGT. CDR3 DNA sequence: TGTGCCAGCAGTCCCTGGACTAGCGGGAGGAGAGGCACCGGGGAGCTGTTTTTT. It encodes CASSPWTSGRRGTGELFF.

This clonotype turned up a few times. The rearrangement joins TRBV3-1 to TRBJ1-1; D is ambiguous. CDR1 is LGHDT, CDR2 YNNKEL, per germline (reference sequence). The germline V and J ends were trimmed by 1 base and 4 bases, with 7 bases remaining between them. CDR3 length: 13 residues. As DNA, the CDR3 is TGTGCCAGCAGCCAAGTTCAGAGCACTGAAGCTTTCTTT. The encoded protein is CASSQVQSTEAFF.

This clonotype was detected ten times or more. The rearrangement joins TRBV7-9 to TRBJ2-5; D unresolved. The CDR3 length is 11 residues. The germline CDR1 and CDR2 sequences are SEHNR and FQNEAQ (reference sequence). Trimming pared 7 bases from V and 5 bases from J, leaving 8 bases between. The CDR3: CASTVAETQYF. In nucleotides, the CDR3 is TGTGCCAGCACCGTGGCTGAGACCCAGTACTTC.

This clonotype came up a few times. The gene calls are TRBV7-8 and TRBJ2-3, with 12 positions matching TRBD2. Losses at the gene ends were 5 bases for V and 8 bases for J; bases not matched to a gene: 8. Germline values: CDR1 SGHVS, CDR2 FQNEAQ. The CDR3 spans 15 residues. CDR3 bases: TGTGCCAGCAGCGGGCGACTAGCGGGAGTGGGTACGCAGTATTTT. This translates into CASSGRLAGVGTQYF.

There are many counts of this clonotype. The rearrangement uses TRBV20-1 and TRBJ2-7; D possibly matches TRBD1 or TRBD2 (5 bases each). Germline V gene data show CDR1 as DFQATT and CDR2 as SNEGSKA (reference sequence). Trimming removed 8 bases from V and 3 bases from J, with 26 bases in between. The CDR3 spans 16 residues. Here the CDR3 reads CSTRVTTGPDGYEQYF. The DNA of the CDR3 is TGCAGTACGCGGGTGACTACGGGACCCGACGGCTACGAGCAGTACTTC.